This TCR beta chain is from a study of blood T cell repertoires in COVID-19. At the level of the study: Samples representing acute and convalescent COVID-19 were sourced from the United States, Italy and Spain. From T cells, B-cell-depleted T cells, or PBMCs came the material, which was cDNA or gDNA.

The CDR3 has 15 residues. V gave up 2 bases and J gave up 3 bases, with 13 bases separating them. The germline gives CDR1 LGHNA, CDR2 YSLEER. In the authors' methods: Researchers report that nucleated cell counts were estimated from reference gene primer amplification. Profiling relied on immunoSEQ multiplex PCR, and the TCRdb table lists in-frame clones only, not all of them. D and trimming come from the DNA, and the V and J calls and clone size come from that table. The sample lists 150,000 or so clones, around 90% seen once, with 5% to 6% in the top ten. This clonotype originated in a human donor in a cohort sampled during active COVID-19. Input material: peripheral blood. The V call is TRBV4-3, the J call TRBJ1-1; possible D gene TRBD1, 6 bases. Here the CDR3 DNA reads TGCGCCAGCAGCCAATCTGAGCGGGGGCACACTGAAGCTTTCTTT. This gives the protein CASSQSERGHTEAFF.